This entry is about one T cell receptor beta chain. Its antigen is currently unknown. The data are from a study of monozygotic twins with inflammatory bowel disease. Broader study findings: Sharing of clonotypes with others was lower in IBD patients than in healthy twins, and this was especially so with disease activity. Ultimately, a single strong signal or clonotype associated with IBD was not supported. The analysis did not separate different T cell subtypes.

The CDR3 length is 15 residues. Germline V gives CDR1 SGHRS, CDR2 YFSETQ. Incorporation of UMIs carrying a 6-nucleotide sample barcode was performed by template switching. TCRdb reworked the 5' RACE reads into one entry per CDR3 protein, no DNA. This sample's clone table lists approximately 400,000 distinct CDR3 sequences. J is TRBJ2-7 and V is TRBV5-1; without DNA, the TCRdb call of TRBD2 cannot be checked. The clonotype was recovered from a human donor with ulcerative colitis or Crohn's disease, or a healthy co-twin of an affected twin (not recorded which). Sequenced input: blood. This CDR3 is CASSLDGTSVYEQYF.